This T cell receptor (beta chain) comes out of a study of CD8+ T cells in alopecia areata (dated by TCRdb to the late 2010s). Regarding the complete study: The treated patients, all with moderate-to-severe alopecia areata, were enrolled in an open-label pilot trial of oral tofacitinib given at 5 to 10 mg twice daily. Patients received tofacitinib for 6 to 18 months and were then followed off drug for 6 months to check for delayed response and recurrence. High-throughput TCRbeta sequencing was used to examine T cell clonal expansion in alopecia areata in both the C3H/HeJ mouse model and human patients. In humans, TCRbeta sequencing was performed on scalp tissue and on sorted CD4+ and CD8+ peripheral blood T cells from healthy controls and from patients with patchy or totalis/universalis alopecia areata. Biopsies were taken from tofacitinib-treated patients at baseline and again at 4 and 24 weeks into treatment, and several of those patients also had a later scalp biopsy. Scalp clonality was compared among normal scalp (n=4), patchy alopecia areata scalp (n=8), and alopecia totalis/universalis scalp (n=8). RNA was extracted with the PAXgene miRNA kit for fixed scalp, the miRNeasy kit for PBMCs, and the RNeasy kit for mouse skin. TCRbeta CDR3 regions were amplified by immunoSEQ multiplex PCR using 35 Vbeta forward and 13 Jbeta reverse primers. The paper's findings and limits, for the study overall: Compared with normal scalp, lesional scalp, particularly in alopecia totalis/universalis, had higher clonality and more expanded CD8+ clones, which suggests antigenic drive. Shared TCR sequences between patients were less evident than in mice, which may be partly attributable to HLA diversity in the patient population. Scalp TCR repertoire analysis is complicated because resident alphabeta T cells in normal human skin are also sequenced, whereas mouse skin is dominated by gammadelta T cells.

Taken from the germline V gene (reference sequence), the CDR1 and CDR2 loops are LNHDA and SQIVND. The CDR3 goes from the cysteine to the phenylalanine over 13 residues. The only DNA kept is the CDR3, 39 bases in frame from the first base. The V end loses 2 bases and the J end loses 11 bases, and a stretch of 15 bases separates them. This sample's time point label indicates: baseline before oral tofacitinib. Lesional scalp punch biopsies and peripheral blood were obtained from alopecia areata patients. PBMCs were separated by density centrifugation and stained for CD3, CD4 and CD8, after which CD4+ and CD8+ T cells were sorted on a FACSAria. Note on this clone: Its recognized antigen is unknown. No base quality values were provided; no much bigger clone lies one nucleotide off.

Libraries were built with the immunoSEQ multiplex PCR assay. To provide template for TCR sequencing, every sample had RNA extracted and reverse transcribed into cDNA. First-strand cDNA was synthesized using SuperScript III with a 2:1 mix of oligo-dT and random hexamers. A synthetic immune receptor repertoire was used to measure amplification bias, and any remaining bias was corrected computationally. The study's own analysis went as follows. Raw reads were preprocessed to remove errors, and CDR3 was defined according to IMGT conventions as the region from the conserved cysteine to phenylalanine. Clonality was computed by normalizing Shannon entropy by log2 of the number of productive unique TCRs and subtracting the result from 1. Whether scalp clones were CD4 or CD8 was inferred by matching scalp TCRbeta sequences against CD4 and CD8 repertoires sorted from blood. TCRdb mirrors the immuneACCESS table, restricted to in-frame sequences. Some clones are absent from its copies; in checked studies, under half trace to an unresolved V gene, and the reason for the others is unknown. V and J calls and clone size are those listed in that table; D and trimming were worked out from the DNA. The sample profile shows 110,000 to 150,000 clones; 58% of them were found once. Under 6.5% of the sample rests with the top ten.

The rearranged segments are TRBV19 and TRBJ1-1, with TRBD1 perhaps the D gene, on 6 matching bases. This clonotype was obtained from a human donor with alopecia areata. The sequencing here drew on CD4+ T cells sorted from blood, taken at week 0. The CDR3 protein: CASSIRTASWAFF. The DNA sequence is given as TGTGCCAGTAGTATACGGACAGCGTCATGGGCTTTCTTT.